These T cell receptor beta chains were read from a single sample in a study of control samples from healthy donors and cancer patients. Measured with immunoSEQ multiplex PCR; TCRdb has only the in-frame clones, and not every one. In the table there are about 410,000 clones, around nine tenths of which are singletons. Input material: PBMCs. All receptors derive from a middle-aged man with head and neck cancer. Both conserved end residues are part of each CDR3. The D gene is left open where the match is weak. Some rows have no size entry. The others give once, few or many, or a class for an expanded clone.

CDR3 DNA: TGTGCCAGCAGTCCCCGCGGGCAGGTAGTCGACGAGCAGTACTTC
CDR3 protein: CASSPRGQVVDEQYF
clone size: once
V gene: TRBV27
D gene: .
CDR3 length: 15
J gene: TRBJ2-7

CDR3 DNA: TGTGCCAGCAGCTTGGAGGGGGCGAATGAGCAGTTCTTC
CDR3 protein: CASSLEGANEQFF
clone size: once
V gene: TRBV5-8
D gene: TRBD1
CDR3 length: 13
J gene: TRBJ2-1

CDR3 DNA: TGTGCCAGCAGCTTGCCAGCCCAAGAGACCCAGTACTTC
CDR3 protein: CASSLPAQETQYF
clone size: .
V gene: TRBV5-6
D gene: .
CDR3 length: 13
J gene: TRBJ2-5

CDR3 DNA: TGTGCTAGCTCTCCCGGGGATAATGAAAAACTGTTTTTT
CDR3 protein: CASSPGDNEKLFF
clone size: .
V gene: TRBV7-7
D gene: .
CDR3 length: 13
J gene: TRBJ1-4

CDR3 DNA: TGCGCCAGCAGCTTGGAATCAGGGTCTACTGAAGCTTTCTTT
CDR3 protein: CASSLESGSTEAFF
clone size: .
V gene: TRBV5-1
D gene: .
CDR3 length: 14
J gene: TRBJ1-1

CDR3 DNA: TGTGCCACCAGTGATTCAGGAAACACTGAAGCTTTCTTT
CDR3 protein: CATSDSGNTEAFF
clone size: .
V gene: TRBV24-1
D gene: .
CDR3 length: 13
J gene: TRBJ1-1

CDR3 DNA: TGTGCCATCAGTGCCCAGGGGGGGCGCACAGATACGCAGTATTTT
CDR3 protein: CAISAQGGRTDTQYF
clone size: .
V gene: TRBV10-3
D gene: .
CDR3 length: 15
J gene: TRBJ2-3

CDR3 DNA: TGTGCCAGCAGCCGGACAGACGCCTACGAGCAGTACTTC
CDR3 protein: CASSRTDAYEQYF
clone size: .
V gene: TRBV5-5
D gene: .
CDR3 length: 13
J gene: TRBJ2-7

CDR3 DNA: TGTGCCAGCACCCTATCGGCGGCCCCCTCCTATGGCTACACCTTC
CDR3 protein: CASTLSAAPSYGYTF
clone size: .
V gene: TRBV21-1
D gene: .
CDR3 length: 15
J gene: TRBJ1-2

CDR3 DNA: TGTGCCAGCAGAAGTAGCGGGAGTATGATTCAGGAGACCCAGTACTTC
CDR3 protein: CASRSSGSMIQETQYF
clone size: .
V gene: TRBV2
D gene: TRBD2
CDR3 length: 16
J gene: TRBJ2-5

CDR3 DNA: TGCGCCAGCAGCCAATCACAAGGCGTGAACACTGAAGCTTTCTTT
CDR3 protein: CASSQSQGVNTEAFF
clone size: .
V gene: TRBV4-3
D gene: .
CDR3 length: 15
J gene: TRBJ1-1

CDR3 DNA: TGTGCCAGTAGTATTGCGGGGAATCAGCCCCAGCATTTT
CDR3 protein: CASSIAGNQPQHF
clone size: once
V gene: TRBV19
D gene: .
CDR3 length: 13
J gene: TRBJ1-5

CDR3 DNA: TGTGCCAGCAGCTTAAAATTGTCAGCCCGACGGAACACCGGGGAGCTGTTTTTT
CDR3 protein: CASSLKLSARRNTGELFF
clone size: .
V gene: TRBV7-6
D gene: .
CDR3 length: 18
J gene: TRBJ2-2

CDR3 DNA: TGTGCCAGCAGCTTAGGGGGGCAGGGGAACCACGAGCAGTACTTC
CDR3 protein: CASSLGGQGNHEQYF
clone size: few
V gene: TRBV7-6
D gene: .
CDR3 length: 15
J gene: TRBJ2-7

CDR3 DNA: TGTGCCAGCAGTTACGAACGGCGCAAAGCTTTCTTT
CDR3 protein: CASSYERRKAFF
clone size: .
V gene: TRBV6-2/TRBV6-3
D gene: .
CDR3 length: 12
J gene: TRBJ1-1

CDR3 DNA: TGTGCCAGCAGCGCCGAAGCCAGGGCAGCGGCGTCTGATCAGCCCCAGCATTTT
CDR3 protein: CASSAEARAAASDQPQHF
clone size: .
V gene: TRBV5-5
D gene: .
CDR3 length: 18
J gene: TRBJ1-5

CDR3 DNA: TGTGCCAGCAACCAAGGACAGGGCACTGAAGCTTTCTTT
CDR3 protein: CASNQGQGTEAFF
clone size: .
V gene: TRBV3-1/TRBV3-2
D gene: TRBD1
CDR3 length: 13
J gene: TRBJ1-1